These T cell receptor beta chains were read from a single sample in a study of siplizumab effects on memory and regulatory T cells. Clones were read by immunoSEQ multiplex PCR, and TCRdb kept only the in-frame ones, dropping some. The sample includes under 130,000 clones, roughly 91% of them seen just once. Input material: CD4+ T cells sorted from blood. Receptors originate from a human donor in good health. CDR3s include the opening cysteine and the closing phenylalanine or tryptophan. A D gene is named only where the DNA matches it firmly. For some rows the clone size is stated as once, few or many, or as a class when expanded; others skip it.

few,TRBJ1-5,TRBV5-4,NA,CASSPRYGGGGPQHF,TGTGCCAGCAGCCCAAGGTACGGGGGCGGGGGGCCCCAGCATTTT
NA,TRBJ1-1,TRBV30,NA,CAAEGPPGTEAFF,TGTGCCGCCGAGGGCCCACCGGGCACTGAAGCTTTCTTT
NA,TRBJ1-2,TRBV2,NA,CASNAGGLDYGYTF,TGTGCCAGCAACGCTGGGGGGTTGGACTATGGCTACACCTTC
NA,TRBJ2-7,TRBV12-5,NA,CASGLIVAAFYEQYF,TGTGCTAGTGGTTTAATTGTAGCGGCCTTCTACGAGCAGTACTTC
NA,TRBJ2-4,TRBV6-5,NA,CASSQTGLKNIQYF,TGTGCCAGCAGTCAAACAGGGCTCAAAAACATTCAGTACTTC
NA,TRBJ1-1,TRBV9,NA,CASSVQASNTEAFF,TGTGCCAGCAGCGTCCAGGCCTCGAACACTGAAGCTTTCTTT
NA,TRBJ1-4,TRBV7-9,TRBD1,CASSRTGVTEKLFF,TGTGCCAGCAGCCGGACAGGGGTAACTGAAAAACTGTTTTTT
NA,TRBJ2-5,TRBV7-9,NA,CASSLHWDGEGETQYF,TGTGCCAGCAGCCTTCACTGGGACGGAGAAGGAGAGACCCAGTACTTC
NA,TRBJ2-7,TRBV11-2,NA,CASSLGLNEQYF,TGTGCCAGCAGCTTAGGGCTGAACGAGCAGTACTTC
NA,TRBJ2-5,TRBV9,NA,CASSPGLETQYF,TGTGCCAGCAGCCCCGGGTTAGAGACCCAGTACTTC